A single sample is the source of the 26 T cell receptor beta chains below, sequenced in a study of cytomegalovirus exposure and HLA in healthy donors. The PCR ran on 60 Vbeta and 13 Jbeta primers. Some clones are missing from TCRdb's copy, which holds only in-frame ones; the method was immunoSEQ multiplex PCR. The data show some 130,000 clones, over 60% seen once. The source material was PBMCs. Receptors were obtained from a human donor in good health.

This chain joins TRBV27 and TRBJ1-6; 7 bases fit TRBD1. Unmatched junction bases numbered 4, after V lost 2 bases and J lost 6 bases. CDR1 and CDR2 (germline): MNHEY, SMNVEV (reference sequence). CDR3 length equals 15 residues. The chain's CDR3 is CASSLIRDSNSPLHF. CDR3 DNA: TGTGCCAGCAGTTTAATCCGGGACAGTAATTCACCCCTCCACTTT.

CDR3 amino acids: CASSFGQGNTEAFF. In DNA form, the CDR3 reads TGTGCCAGCAGCTTCGGACAGGGCAACACTGAAGCTTTCTTT. The V call is TRBV7-9, the J call TRBJ1-1; TRBD1 matches 8 bases. CDR3 size: 14 residues. CDR1 is SEHNR and CDR2 is FQNEAQ in the germline V gene (reference sequence). Losses at the gene ends were 3 bases for V and 2 bases for J; bases not matched to a gene: 2.

The chain links TRBV5-6 to TRBJ2-5; TRBD1 matches 8 bases. CDR3 length: 18 residues. Germline V CDR1 and CDR2: SGHDT, YYEEEE. After removal of 1 base from V and 0 bases from J, the junction contained 11 bases not matched to a gene. CDR3 bases: TGTGCCAGCAGCTTGTACGCCAGGGGGCCCGAAAACCAAGAGACCCAGTACTTC. It specifies CASSLYARGPENQETQYF. The whole variable domain, filled in from reference TRBV5-6 and TRBJ2-5, reads DAGVTQSPTHLIKTRGQQVTLRCSPKSGHDTVSWYQQALGQGPQFIFQYYEEEERQRGNFPDRFSGHQFPNYSSELNVNALLLGDSALYLCASSLYARGPENQETQYFGPGTRLLVL.

The V and J genes are TRBV10-3 and TRBJ2-7; no clear D. Deletions cut 8 bases from V and 4 bases from J, with 9 bases between. Germline V gene sequence: CDR1 ENHRY, CDR2 SYGVKD. The CDR3 loop spans 11 amino acids. The CDR3 sequence is CAIGSQYEQYF. The DNA of the CDR3 is TGTGCCATCGGTAGCCAGTACGAGCAGTACTTC.

The chain joins TRBV7-9 to TRBJ2-3; D remains unclear. Per the germline V gene, CDR1 is SEHNR and CDR2 is FQNEAQ (reference sequence). With 4 bases removed from V and 2 bases from J, the gap between germline ends came to 10 bases. The CDR3 sequence is 14 residues long. In DNA, the CDR3 is TGTGCCAGCAGCTCTTTTCGAGACACAGATACGCAGTATTTT. It specifies CASSSFRDTDTQYF.

Points on this clone: The junction and the germline gene differ at one end; a read error may be behind it. The chain employs TRBV7-9 and TRBJ1-1; no firm D call. CDR1 SEHNR and CDR2 FQNEAQ come from the germline V gene (reference sequence). The CDR3 has 12 amino acids. CDR3 residues: CSSSLSTTEAFF. As DNA, the CDR3 is TGTTCCAGCAGCTTATCGACTACTGAAGCTTTCTTT.

V is TRBV6-1 and J is TRBJ1-1, with D perhaps matching TRBD1 (5 bases). Per germline, CDR1 MNHNS and CDR2 SASEGT. Trimming took 6 bases from V and 4 from J, leaving 15 bases between them. The CDR3 has 14 amino acids. This CDR3 is CASSPLGGATEAFF. The CDR3, as DNA: TGTGCCAGCAGCCCCCTGGGAGGGGCCACTGAAGCTTTCTTT.

This chain joins TRBV5-8 and TRBJ2-5; TRBD2 aligns across 12 bases. With 5 bases clipped from V and 2 bases from J, the junction kept 4 bases outside the gene matches. The length of the CDR3 is 15 residues. Germline CDR1 and CDR2: SGHTS and YDEGEE. The CDR3 loop reads CASSPGLAGQETQYF. CDR3 coding DNA: TGTGCCAGCAGTCCCGGACTAGCGGGGCAAGAGACCCAGTACTTC. Full variable domain (outside the CDR3, taken from reference TRBV5-8 and TRBJ2-5): EAGVTQSPTHLIKTRGQQATLRCSPISGHTSVYWYQQALGLGLQFLLWYDEGEERNRGNFPPRFSGRQFPNYSSELNVNALELEDSALYLCASSPGLAGQETQYFGPGTRLLVL.

The chain recombines TRBV4-3 with TRBJ2-7, with 7 bases matching TRBD2. This CDR3 comprises 16 residues. Germline V lookup: CDR1 LGHNA, CDR2 YSLEER. Trimming took 0 bases from V and 1 from J; bases not matched to a gene: 6. The CDR3: CASSQDPGRVSYEQYF. For the CDR3, the DNA is TGCGCCAGCAGCCAAGACCCAGGGAGGGTGTCCTACGAGCAGTACTTC.

This clone was picked up a small number of times. V and J are TRBV7-9 and TRBJ1-1, with D possibly matching TRBD1 (6 bases). The germline V gene encodes CDR1 SEHNR and CDR2 FQNEAQ (reference sequence). The ends were cut back, 8 bases at V and 6 bases at J, with 10 bases in the middle. CDR3 size: 11 residues. CDR3 loop: CASAGDAEAFF. The CDR3 DNA sequence: TGTGCCAGCGCAGGGGATGCTGAAGCTTTCTTT. Full variable domain (rest looked up from reference TRBV7-9 and TRBJ1-1): DTGVSQNPRHKITKRGQNVTFRCDPISEHNRLYWYRQTLGQGPEFLTYFQNEAQLEKSRLLSDRFSAERPKGSFSTLEIQRTEQGDSAMYLCASAGDAEAFFGQGTRLTVV.

This chain joins TRBV10-3 and TRBJ2-1, with a weak D call TRBD2 (6 bases). Trimming took 3 bases from V and 8 from J, leaving 14 bases between them. The CDR3 runs to 14 residues. Germline V gives CDR1 ENHRY, CDR2 SYGVKD. This CDR3 is CAISDSGLTDEQFF. The DNA of the CDR3 is TGTGCCATCAGTGACAGCGGGCTCACGGATGAGCAGTTCTTC.

The chain carries TRBV10-3 and TRBJ2-3, with 8 positions matching TRBD2. CDR1 and CDR2 from the germline V gene are ENHRY and SYGVKD. V lost 4 bases and J lost 5; bases outside the gene matches: 14. The CDR3 is 17 residues long. The CDR3 sequence is CAISGPAGAEGGDTQYF. CDR3 sequence (DNA): TGTGCCATCAGTGGCCCAGCGGGGGCGGAAGGGGGAGATACGCAGTATTTT.

This chain joins TRBV4-1 and TRBJ2-3, with TRBD2 matching 11 bases. The CDR3 has 17 residues. V dropped 1 base and J dropped 4; count of bases not matched to a gene: 7. Germline V gene data show CDR1 as MGHRA and CDR2 as YSYEKL. The CDR3 DNA follows: TGCGCCAGCAGCCAAGTCGGCTTAGCGGGGGGGCCAGATACGCAGTATTTT. Protein sequence: CASSQVGLAGGPDTQYF.

V gene TRBV6-6 combines with J gene TRBJ2-7, with 7 positions matching TRBD2. The CDR3 consists of 13 residues. Germline V lookup: CDR1 MNHNY, CDR2 SVGAGI (reference sequence). V lost 4 bases and J lost 1; bases outside the gene matches: 1. The CDR3 spells CASSWGGSYEQYF. CDR3 nucleotide sequence: TGTGCCAGCAGTTGGGGGGGTTCCTACGAGCAGTACTTC.

This chain joins TRBV10-2 and TRBJ1-5; D is unclear. The CDR3 spans 12 residues. V shed 8 bases and J shed 0 bases, with 5 bases lying between them. CDR1 is WSHSY, CDR2 SAAADI, per germline. CDR3 bases: TGCGCCAGCGACTATAGCAATCAGCCCCAGCATTTT. It translates to CASDYSNQPQHF.

The chain combines TRBV7-9 with TRBJ2-7; 12 bases map to TRBD1. CDR3 length: 19 amino acids. The trim removed 2 bases at V and 2 bases at J, leaving 13 bases unmatched. Germline V gives CDR1 SEHNR, CDR2 FQNEAQ (reference sequence). The CDR3 bases are TGTGCCAGCAGCTTAAGGTTGGGACCGGGACAGGGGGCGACCTACGAGCAGTACTTC. This encodes CASSLRLGPGQGATYEQYF.

This chain connects TRBV9 to TRBJ2-5, with D maybe TRBD2 (7 bases). In germline, CDR1 is SGDLS, CDR2 YYNGEE. The CDR3 runs to 16 residues. Between the trimmed V and J ends, which lost 3 bases and 5 bases, there was a span of 20 bases. CDR3 amino acids: CASSALWGGREETQYF. For the CDR3, the DNA is TGTGCCAGCAGCGCCCTTTGGGGGGGCCGGGAGGAGACCCAGTACTTC.

Only a few counts were recorded for this clone. This chain links TRBV6-1 with TRBJ1-6; D is unresolved. Germline V CDR1 and CDR2: MNHNS, SASEGT. The CDR3 has 13 residues. V lost 2 bases and J lost 6, with 5 bases in between. Here the CDR3 DNA reads TGTGCCAGCAGTGAACCCAGTAATTCACCCCTCCACTTT. It yields the protein CASSEPSNSPLHF.

This clone turned up a few times. The chain recombines TRBV6-5 with TRBJ1-1; 7 nucleotides line up with TRBD1. V trimming: 2 bases; J trimming: 2 bases; junction bases outside the gene matches: 2. Germline CDR1 and CDR2: MNHEY and SVGAGI. The CDR3 is 14 amino acids. The CDR3 here is CASSYIGGNTEAFF. CDR3 coding DNA: TGTGCCAGCAGTTACATAGGGGGCAACACTGAAGCTTTCTTT.

The chain couples TRBV4-2 to TRBJ2-7, with D possibly being TRBD1 (6 bases). The CDR3 length is 15 residues. The V gene lost 3 bases and the J gene lost 3 bases, with 15 bases spanning the gap. The V gene's germline CDR1 is LGHNA and CDR2 YNFKEQ. The CDR3 sequence is CASSQLRDKSYEQYF. As DNA, the CDR3 is TGTGCCAGCAGCCAGCTACGGGACAAGAGCTACGAGCAGTACTTC.

This clone was seen a single time. The gene calls are TRBV6-5 and TRBJ1-2; no clear D. V lost 0 bases to trimming and J lost 7 bases, with 12 bases between them. The CDR3 spans 14 residues. Germline V lookup: CDR1 MNHEY, CDR2 SVGAGI. Written as DNA, the CDR3 is TGTGCCAGCAGTTACTCGAGTACTGGAGGTGGCTACACCTTC. Translation gives CASSYSSTGGGYTF.

The V gene is TRBV19, the J gene TRBJ1-1; D uncertain. From germline, CDR1 is LNHDA and CDR2 SQIVND (reference sequence). Trimming left V 6 bases short and J 1 base short, with 9 bases between. This CDR3 is 13 amino acids long. This CDR3 is CASSNYPNTEAFF. CDR3 in DNA: TGTGCCAGTAGCAACTACCCGAACACTGAAGCTTTCTTT.

This chain connects TRBV5-1 to TRBJ2-3; TRBD1 agrees at 7 bases. J gave up 4 bases and V 4 bases, and 6 bases lay outside the gene matches. Germline lookup yields CDR1 SGHRS and CDR2 YFSETQ. CDR3 size: 14 residues. The CDR3 coding sequence is TGCGCCAGCAGCCCAGGGGGTCAGGCAGATACGCAGTATTTT. The encoded protein is CASSPGGQADTQYF.

The V and J genes are TRBV9 and TRBJ2-7, with D tentatively TRBD2 (6 bases). This CDR3 region has 16 residues. Germline V gives CDR1 SGDLS, CDR2 YYNGEE. The V end was cut by 0 bases, the J end by 3 bases, with 16 bases between. The CDR3 DNA sequence: TGTGCCAGCAGCGTAGGTAAACAGGTGGGACTCTACGAGCAGTACTTC. It is translated as CASSVGKQVGLYEQYF.

This sequence joins TRBV5-3 and TRBJ1-2, with 8 bases that match TRBD1. TRBV5-3 is placed among ORFs of uncertain function. The length of the CDR3 is 15 residues. The junction had 13 bases not matched to a gene; V was cut back by 4 bases and J by 8 bases. DNA for the CDR3: TGTGCCAGAAGCAACATCAGCAGGGGGCGTAAAGGCTACACCTTC. Translated, it gives CARSNISRGRKGYTF.

V gene TRBV5-1 combines with J gene TRBJ2-5; no firm D call. The last part of the DNA fits TRBJ2-7 better; the J call may be wrong. The CDR3 has 13 amino acids. CDR1 and CDR2 from the germline V gene are SGHRS and YFSETQ. The CDR3 DNA follows: TGCGCCAGCAGCTTGTCGCTCTTCTACGAGCAGTACTTC. Protein sequence: CASSLSLFYEQYF.